The 14 T cell receptor beta chains presented below share a single source sample, sequenced in a study of T-cell memory formation after mild COVID-19. TCRdb re-called the 5' RACE reads through MiXCR, storing one row per CDR3 protein. The sample has some 97,000 distinct CDR3 sequences; 11% are singletons. The specimen sequenced was PBMCs or a T cell subset sorted from them (not recorded which). The receptors were sampled from a man younger than 30 who had mild COVID-19 (a few samples of this study predate the infection). Cell type and time point are not known.

This rearrangement joins TRBV30 to TRBJ1-2; D uncertain. Germline values: CDR1 GTSNPN, CDR2 SVGIG (reference sequence). This CDR3 is built from 13 residues. V lost 3 bases and J lost 3, with 11 bases in between. CDR3 in DNA: TGTGCCTGGAGAGGGCTCGTTGACTATGGCTACACCTTC. Its translation is CAWRGLVDYGYTF.

This clonotype was detected a few times. This chain joins TRBV7-2 and TRBJ2-5, with D hard to call. The CDR3 contains 16 residues. CDR1 is SGHTA, CDR2 FQGNSA, per germline. V lost 5 bases and J lost 0, with 16 bases in between. The CDR3 loop is CASSDVRNSYQETQYF. The CDR3, as DNA: TGTGCCAGCAGCGATGTTAGGAACTCGTACCAAGAGACCCAGTACTTC. Filled out from reference TRBV7-2 and TRBJ2-5, the complete variable domain reads GAGVSQSPSNKVTEKGKDVELRCDPISGHTALYWYRQSLGQGLEFLIYFQGNSAPDKSGLPSDRFSAERTGGSVSTLTIQRTQQEDSAVYLCASSDVRNSYQETQYFGPGTRLLVL.

There are a few counts of this clonotype. V and J are TRBV7-2 and TRBJ1-1; TRBD1 is a possible D gene (6 bases). V lost 0 bases, J lost 4 bases, and 12 bases lay in between. The length of the CDR3 is 15 residues. CDR1 is SGHTA, CDR2 FQGNSA, per germline. The CDR3 region has the DNA TGTGCCAGCAGCTTAGCGCGGGGGCCGGGCACTGAAGCTTTCTTT. Translation: CASSLARGPGTEAFF.

The CDR3 protein is CASRAGTGVSYEQYF. DNA of the CDR3: TGTGCCAGTAGAGCCGGGACAGGGGTTTCCTACGAGCAGTACTTC. This sequence joins TRBV19 and TRBJ2-7, with 10 bases identical to TRBD1. The CDR3 totals 15 residues. Germline loops: CDR1 LNHDA, CDR2 SQIVND (reference sequence). V gave up 6 bases and J gave up 1 base; unmatched junction bases: 6.

The rearrangement links TRBV6-2 or TRBV6-3 to TRBJ2-3, with TRBD2 matching 9 bases. J lost 0 bases, V lost 5 bases, and 9 bases had no gene match. This CDR3 is built from 17 residues. Per the germline V gene, CDR1 is MNHEY and CDR2 is SVGEGT. The DNA of the CDR3 is TGTGCCAGCAGTCCACAGCGGGGGGACCCTAGCACAGATACGCAGTATTTT. Amino acids: CASSPQRGDPSTDTQYF.

This chain connects TRBV7-2 to TRBJ2-7; tentatively, D is TRBD1 (6 bases). V lost 4 bases, J lost 6 bases, and 16 bases lay in between. The germline CDR1 and CDR2 sequences are SGHTA and FQGNSA. The CDR3 covers 14 residues. The CDR3 coding sequence is TGTGCCAGCAGCTCAATCTCAGGGGTGGGCGAGCAGTACTTC. Amino acids: CASSSISGVGEQYF. The full variable domain, its missing parts supplied by reference TRBV7-2 and TRBJ2-7, is GAGVSQSPSNKVTEKGKDVELRCDPISGHTALYWYRQSLGQGLEFLIYFQGNSAPDKSGLPSDRFSAERTGGSVSTLTIQRTQQEDSAVYLCASSSISGVGEQYFGPGTRLTVT.

This clonotype has more than one count but fewer than ten. CDR3 in amino acids: CASSLVSGVYQETQYF. CDR3 bases: TGTGCCAGCAGCTTAGTAAGCGGGGTTTACCAAGAGACCCAGTACTTC. V usage is TRBV7-2 and J usage is TRBJ2-5; 7 bases map to TRBD2. CDR3 size: 16 residues. After removal of 1 base from V and 0 bases from J, the junction contained 5 bases not matched to a gene. Germline V lookup: CDR1 SGHTA, CDR2 FQGNSA.

This clonotype was recorded a few times. The genes are TRBV7-9 and TRBJ2-7, with a possible D match to TRBD1 (6 bases). CDR1 and CDR2 (germline): SEHNR, FQNEAQ (reference sequence). Trimming took 5 bases from V and 6 from J, leaving 14 bases between them. CDR3 size: 13 residues. CDR3 region: CASSPPGALEQYV. The CDR3 DNA reads TGTGCCAGCAGCCCCCCAGGGGCCCTCGAGCAGTACGTC.

In DNA, the CDR3 is TGTGCCAGCAGCTCGCTCGGGACTTATGAGCAGTACTTC. Protein: CASSSLGTYEQYF. The chain recombines TRBV27 with TRBJ2-7; D possibly corresponds to TRBD2 (6 bases). Germline V CDR1 and CDR2: MNHEY, SMNVEV (reference sequence). Trimming took 6 bases from V and 7 from J, leaving 16 bases between them. The CDR3 loop spans 13 amino acids.

In its sample, this clonotype was seen a few times. The DNA of the CDR3 is TGTGCCAGCACTCCTATGGCAGCAGTCAAAAACATTCAGTACTTC. Its translation: CASTPMAAVKNIQYF. The rearrangement links TRBV2 to TRBJ2-4, with D hard to call. The CDR3 runs 15 residues. Germline CDR1 and CDR2: SNHLY and FYNNEI. V lost 7 bases, J lost 3 bases, and 16 bases lay in between.

This clonotype has at least ten counts. This chain joins TRBV7-9 and TRBJ2-1, with a tentative D call TRBD2 (6 bases). V was pared by 5 bases and J by 3 bases, with 17 bases between. CDR3 length: 16 amino acids. CDR1 and CDR2 (germline): SEHNR, FQNEAQ (reference sequence). CDR3 region: CASSPTLGGVYNEQFF. CDR3 DNA: TGTGCCAGCAGCCCGACCCTCGGAGGGGTCTACAATGAGCAGTTCTTC.

This clonotype was observed a handful of times. The V gene is TRBV12-5, the J gene TRBJ2-3, with D perhaps matching TRBD2 (6 bases). Germline-derived CDR1 and CDR2 are LGHNT and FRNRAP. The V end lost 8 bases, the J end lost 4 bases, and 13 bases lay between the germline ends. The CDR3 spans 13 residues. The CDR3 is CASNPGVADTQYF. CDR3 nucleotides: TGTGCTAGTAACCCGGGAGTGGCAGATACGCAGTATTTT. Based on the CDR3 plus reference TRBV12-5 and TRBJ2-3, the full variable domain is DARVTQTPRHKVTEMGQEVTMRCQPILGHNTVFWYRQTMMQGLELLAYFRNRAPLDDSGMPKDRFSAEMPDATLATLKIQPSEPRDSAVYFCASNPGVADTQYFGPGTRLTVL.

The chain joins TRBV7-6 to TRBJ2-1, with D tentatively TRBD1 (5 bases). CDR1 is SGHVS and CDR2 is FNYEAQ in the germline V gene. Deletions cut 8 bases from V and 2 bases from J, with 7 bases between. The CDR3 is 12 amino acids. The CDR3 spells CASGAAYNEQFF. DNA for the CDR3: TGTGCCAGCGGGGCAGCCTACAATGAGCAGTTCTTC.

This clonotype showed up many times. The J gene is TRBJ2-1, the V gene TRBV11-2; 11 bases are a match to TRBD2. The V and J ends lost 0 bases and 3 bases, in that order; junction bases with no gene match: 4. This CDR3 contains 17 residues. Germline V gives CDR1 SGHAT, CDR2 FQNNGV. In DNA form, the CDR3 reads TGTGCCAGCAGCTTAGATCGACTAGCGGGGCTCTACAATGAGCAGTTCTTC. This sequence encodes CASSLDRLAGLYNEQFF.